The 27 T cell receptor beta chains in this list originate from one sample, sequenced in a study of cytomegalovirus exposure and HLA in healthy donors. A multiplex PCR was run with 60 Vbeta primers and 13 Jbeta primers. Assay used: immunoSEQ multiplex PCR; TCRdb lists only in-frame clones, some missing. This repertoire shows about 120,000 clones, around 68% found once; its top ten account for roughly 4.2%. The sequenced sample consisted of PBMCs. The source is a middle-aged woman in good health and CMV-seropositive.

The V gene is TRBV9, the J gene TRBJ2-5; 7 positions match TRBD2. The CDR3 extends over 16 amino acids. Per germline, CDR1 SGDLS and CDR2 YYNGEE. V gave up 0 bases and J gave up 5 bases; unmatched junction bases: 10. The CDR3: CASSVEVVTGGETQYF. CDR3 nucleotide sequence: TGTGCCAGCAGCGTAGAAGTCGTTACGGGGGGTGAGACCCAGTACTTC.

DNA for the CDR3: TGTGCCAGCACCTACAGGGGGCAAGAGACCCAGTACTTC. Residues: CASTYRGQETQYF. The rearrangement uses TRBV7-8 and TRBJ2-5, with TRBD1 matching over 8 bases. After removal of 7 bases from V and 2 bases from J, the junction contained 3 bases not matched to a gene. The germline V gene encodes CDR1 SGHVS and CDR2 FQNEAQ. The CDR3 is made up of 13 amino acids. Drawing the rest from reference TRBV7-8 and TRBJ2-5, the complete variable domain is GAGVSQSPRYKVAKRGQDVALRCDPISGHVSLFWYQQALGQGPEFLTYFQNEAQLDKSGLPSDRFFAERPEGSVSTLKIQRTQQEDSAVYLCASTYRGQETQYFGPGTRLLVL.

The gene calls are TRBV9 and TRBJ2-6; the match to TRBD2 covers 9 bases. Per germline, CDR1 SGDLS and CDR2 YYNGEE. V lost 6 bases and J lost 2; bases outside the gene matches: 6. This CDR3 comprises 16 residues. The CDR3 DNA reads TGTGCCAGCAACCCGGGACTAGCTGCTGGGGCCAACGTCCTGACTTTC. Its translation: CASNPGLAAGANVLTF.

V is TRBV4-1 and J is TRBJ2-4; D is unclear. V shed 1 base and J shed 5 bases, with 3 bases lying between them. CDR3 length: 12 amino acids. The germline CDR1 and CDR2 sequences are MGHRA and YSYEKL. The DNA for the CDR3 is TGCGCCAGCAGCCAAGTCGAAAACATTCAGTACTTC. Translating it yields CASSQVENIQYF.

The J gene is TRBJ1-4, the V gene TRBV6-1; D is ambiguous. Trimming shortened V by 11 bases and J by 4 bases, and 17 bases separated the two germline ends. Germline values: CDR1 MNHNS, CDR2 SASEGT. CDR3 length: 14 amino acids. CDR3 coding DNA: TGTGCCTCTGGGGAAGGTGGGAGTAATGAAAAACTGTTTTTT. It is translated as CASGEGGSNEKLFF.

Only a few counts were recorded for this clone. This chain joins TRBV6-6 and TRBJ1-5, with D uncertain. Germline V gives CDR1 MNHNY, CDR2 SVGAGI (reference sequence). V lost 2 bases to trimming and J lost 0 bases, with 8 bases between them. The CDR3 has 15 amino acids. CDR3 coding DNA: TGTGCCAGCAGTTACCGCCACTCTAGCAATCAGCCCCAGCATTTT. Translated, it gives CASSYRHSSNQPQHF.

The rearrangement links TRBV2 to TRBJ2-3; TRBD2 aligns across 10 bases. The ends lost 7 bases at V and 3 bases at J; junction bases unmatched: 4. Looked up from germline, CDR1 is SNHLY and CDR2 is FYNNEI. This CDR3 is built from 14 residues. The CDR3 DNA is TGTGCCAGCATCGAAGCGGGAGGGACAGATACGCAGTATTTT. Amino acid sequence: CASIEAGGTDTQYF.

This clone was observed a few times. CDR3 in amino acids: CAISEGQGATGELFF. Here the CDR3 DNA reads TGTGCCATCAGTGAGGGACAGGGGGCAACCGGGGAGCTGTTTTTT. The chain carries TRBV10-3 and TRBJ2-2; 11 bases are a match to TRBD1. The germline gives CDR1 ENHRY, CDR2 SYGVKD. J lost 5 bases, V lost 2 bases, and 1 base had no gene match. This CDR3 contains 15 residues.

This chain connects TRBV5-1 to TRBJ2-7; the D gene is possibly TRBD1 (7 bases). CDR3 length equals 16 residues. Germline CDR1 SGHRS, CDR2 YFSETQ. V lost 0 bases, J lost 1 base, and 14 bases lay in between. As DNA, the CDR3 is TGCGCCAGCAGCTTGGCTGCAGGGGGGATTTCCTACGAGCAGTACTTC. The encoded protein is CASSLAAGGISYEQYF.

The V call is TRBV5-1, the J call TRBJ2-3; possibly TRBD2 for D (5 bases). The CDR3 is 15 amino acids. Trimming shortened V by 4 bases and J by 2 bases, and 14 bases separated the two germline ends. The germline CDR1 and CDR2 sequences are SGHRS and YFSETQ. For the CDR3, the DNA is TGCGCCAGCAGCCCGGGGTCACATTACACAGATACGCAGTATTTT. Translated: CASSPGSHYTDTQYF.

The chain combines TRBV6-6 with TRBJ2-4, with 8 bases that match TRBD2. From germline, CDR1 is MNHNY and CDR2 SVGAGI (reference sequence). This CDR3 is built from 15 residues. The trim removed 5 bases at V and 7 bases at J, leaving 10 bases unmatched. CDR3 sequence: CASSAPRGARNIQYF. In DNA, the CDR3 is TGTGCCAGCAGTGCGCCGCGGGGGGCAAGGAACATTCAGTACTTC.

Points on this clone: The junction and the germline gene differ at one end; a read error may be behind it. J is TRBJ1-3 and V is TRBV7-9; D not resolved. This CDR3 is 11 amino acids long. Germline CDR1 and CDR2: SEHNR and FQNEAQ (reference sequence). CDR3 in DNA: TGTTCCAGCAGCCCGGGAAACACCATATATTTT. It codes for CSSSPGNTIYF. Looking up the rest from reference TRBV7-9 and TRBJ1-3 gives the full variable domain: DTGVSQNPRHKITKRGQNVTFRCDPISEHNRLYWYRQTLGQGPEFLTYFQNEAQLEKSRLLSDRFSAERPKGSFSTLEIQRTEQGDSAMYLCSSSPGNTIYFGEGSWLTVV.

In this sample, this clone turned up a few times. The chain combines TRBV6-6 with TRBJ1-1; D is uncertain. Germline V gives CDR1 MNHNY, CDR2 SVGAGI (reference sequence). Trimming removed 11 bases from V and 4 bases from J, with 17 bases in between. There are 13 residues in the CDR3. DNA of the CDR3: TGTGCCGGATACGCGGAGGTTGGCACTGAAGCTTTCTTT. Its translation: CAGYAEVGTEAFF.

The chain joins TRBV2 to TRBJ1-1; 7 bases align to TRBD1. With V trimmed by 7 bases and J by 1 base, 9 bases remained unmatched. Germline lookup yields CDR1 SNHLY and CDR2 FYNNEI. The CDR3 contains 15 residues. The CDR3 loop reads CASTKAGQQNTEAFF. CDR3 nucleotide sequence: TGTGCCAGCACAAAGGCGGGACAGCAGAACACTGAAGCTTTCTTT.

The chain uses TRBV14 and TRBJ2-1, with 10 bases that match TRBD1. The CDR3 sequence is 13 residues long. CDR1 is SGHDN and CDR2 is FVKESK in the germline V gene. The V gene end was trimmed by 4 bases and the J gene end by 8 bases; junction bases not matched to a gene: 2. Here the CDR3 DNA reads TGTGCCAGCAGCCGGGGGACAGGGGATGAGCAGTTCTTC. Translated, it gives CASSRGTGDEQFF.

This clone has only a few counts. The chain recombines TRBV2 with TRBJ1-2, with D possibly matching TRBD1 (6 bases). Germline V gene lookup returns CDR1 SNHLY and CDR2 FYNNEI. Trimming took off 6 bases at V and 4 bases at J, with 12 bases between the two ends. This CDR3 region has 13 residues. CDR3 loop: CASSEQGFYGYTF. CDR3 DNA sequence: TGTGCCAGCAGCGAACAGGGCTTCTATGGCTACACCTTC.

The CDR3 nucleotides are TGTGCCAGCAGCTTATCAGGGGAGATTCTGGGCTACACCTTC. This codes for CASSLSGEILGYTF. V and J are TRBV5-6 and TRBJ1-2; the D gene is possibly TRBD1 (6 bases). CDR3 size: 14 residues. Looked up from germline, CDR1 is SGHDT and CDR2 is YYEEEE. V lost 2 bases to trimming and J lost 8 bases, with 16 bases between them.

V and J are TRBV4-2 and TRBJ2-7; 9 bases agree with TRBD1. Per the germline V gene, CDR1 is LGHNA and CDR2 is YNFKEQ. The CDR3 loop spans 16 amino acids. V lost 5 bases and J lost 0; bases outside the gene matches: 8. CDR3 nucleotide sequence: TGTGCCAGCAGCGGACCCGGGACAGGGAACTCCTACGAGCAGTACTTC. This encodes CASSGPGTGNSYEQYF.

The chain carries TRBV4-2 and TRBJ2-3; D not certain. The CDR3 is 17 residues long. Germline V gene sequence: CDR1 LGHNA, CDR2 YNFKEQ. The V end was cut by 0 bases, the J end by 2 bases, with 15 bases between. This CDR3 reads CASSQESPPNPTDTQYF. The CDR3, as DNA: TGTGCCAGCAGCCAAGAGAGCCCGCCTAATCCCACAGATACGCAGTATTTT.

The chain links TRBV5-1 to TRBJ2-5, with 8 positions matching TRBD2. This CDR3 has 14 amino acids. J was trimmed by 5 bases and V by 3 bases; bases with no gene match: 6. Per germline, CDR1 SGHRS and CDR2 YFSETQ. CDR3 sequence (DNA): TGCGCCAGCAGCTCACTAGCGGTGGCGGAGACCCAGTACTTC. It specifies CASSSLAVAETQYF.

The chain joins TRBV30 to TRBJ2-7; TRBD2 aligns across 14 bases. After removal of 3 bases from V and 3 bases from J, the junction contained 7 bases not matched to a gene. The CDR3 contains 16 residues. The germline gives CDR1 GTSNPN, CDR2 SVGIG (reference sequence). CDR3 bases: TGTGCCTGGAGCGCGACTAGCGGGAGGGCCTACTACGAGCAGTACTTC. Translation gives CAWSATSGRAYYEQYF.

With regard to this clone: The final CDR3 position lacks the conserved phenylalanine or tryptophan, pointing to a likely read error. The rearrangement uses TRBV9 and TRBJ1-2, with 7 bases matching TRBD1. The trim removed 2 bases at V and 4 bases at J, leaving 2 bases unmatched. This CDR3 has 13 residues. CDR1 SGDLS and CDR2 YYNGEE come from the germline V gene. The CDR3 DNA sequence: TGTGCCAGCAGCGTCGGACAGGCCTATGGCTACACCCTC. The encoded protein is CASSVGQAYGYTL.

The chain recombines TRBV5-1 with TRBJ1-2; D unresolved. Germline assignment: CDR1 SGHRS and CDR2 YFSETQ. V gave up 0 bases and J gave up 4 bases, with 19 bases separating them. The CDR3 is 17 residues long. CDR3 nucleotide sequence: TGCGCCAGCAGCTTGGAGGATGGCTGGGAGGCTGGCTATGGCTACACCTTC. This encodes CASSLEDGWEAGYGYTF.

The rearrangement joins TRBV5-6 to TRBJ2-7, with 15 bases aligning to TRBD2. In germline, CDR1 is SGHDT, CDR2 YYEEEE. The J segment lost 1 base and the V segment lost 1 base, leaving 9 bases of the junction unmatched. The CDR3 is 19 amino acids. CDR3 sequence: CASSLSQGLAGGPSYEQYF. For the CDR3, the DNA is TGTGCCAGCAGCTTGTCCCAGGGACTAGCGGGAGGCCCTTCCTACGAGCAGTACTTC.

The CDR3 DNA is TGTGCCAGCAGCTTAGCATCGCAGCCCCAGCATTTT. It encodes CASSLASQPQHF. The chain links TRBV7-8 to TRBJ1-5, with unresolved D. CDR1 is SGHVS, CDR2 FQNEAQ, per germline. V was clipped by 0 bases and J by 7 bases, with 4 bases between them. The CDR3 extends over 12 amino acids.

The rearrangement links TRBV2 to TRBJ2-7; 11 nucleotides line up with TRBD2. Germline V lookup: CDR1 SNHLY, CDR2 FYNNEI. The CDR3 extends over 14 amino acids. The junction had 3 bases not matched to a gene; V was cut back by 2 bases and J by 6 bases. The CDR3 loop reads CASSELGTSGEQYF. In DNA form, the CDR3 reads TGTGCCAGCAGTGAACTGGGGACTAGCGGCGAGCAGTACTTC. Full variable domain (rest looked up from reference TRBV2 and TRBJ2-7): EPEVTQTPSHQVTQMGQEVILRCVPISNHLYFYWYRQILGQKVEFLVSFYNNEISEKSEIFDDQFSVERPDGSNFTLKIRSTKLEDSAMYFCASSELGTSGEQYFGPGTRLTVT.

Details on this clone: Mismatch with germline at one junction end may stem from a read error. This chain joins TRBV7-9 and TRBJ2-3, with D tentatively TRBD1 (5 bases). Germline V lookup: CDR1 SEHNR, CDR2 FQNEAQ (reference sequence). The CDR3 runs to 14 residues. The CDR3 DNA sequence: TGTTCCAGCAGCTTAGGGGTAGCCCCAGATACGCAGTATTTT. This gives the protein CSSSLGVAPDTQYF. Supplemented by reference TRBV7-9 and TRBJ2-3, the full variable domain reads DTGVSQNPRHKITKRGQNVTFRCDPISEHNRLYWYRQTLGQGPEFLTYFQNEAQLEKSRLLSDRFSAERPKGSFSTLEIQRTEQGDSAMYLCSSSLGVAPDTQYFGPGTRLTVL.